A selection of T cell receptor beta chains follows, all from one sample in a study of metastatic and nonmetastatic thyroid tumors. TCRdb re-clonotyped the PCR reads via MiXCR. The table lists about 16,000 clones, 30% to 35% of them singletons. The material sequenced was blood. The receptors here all came from a female donor with papillary thyroid cancer or a benign thyroid nodule (not recorded which). Some clones in this sample may be carry-over from other donors' samples. CDR3s include the opening cysteine and the closing phenylalanine or tryptophan. A D gene is named only where the DNA matches it firmly. Part of the rows lack a size; the others show once, few, many or a class for expanded clones.

-	TRBV7-2	-	TRBJ1-1	TGTGCCAGCAGCTTAGCTTGGGCCGGGGCGCTGAACACTGAAGCTTTCTTT	CASSLAWAGALNTEAFF
-	TRBV20-1	TRBD2	TRBJ2-1	TGCAGTGCTAGCGGTCTAGCGGGATTGTGGCAGTTCTTC	CSASGLAGLWQFF
-	TRBV7-8	-	TRBJ2-7	TGTGCCAGCAGCTGGACTGGACGGGGCTCCTACGAGCAGTACTTC	CASSWTGRGSYEQYF
-	TRBV6-2/TRBV6-3	-	TRBJ2-1	TGTGCCAGCAGTCCCGCCCTTGGGAATGAGCAGTTCTTC	CASSPALGNEQFF
many	TRBV20-1	TRBD2	TRBJ2-5	TGCAGTGCTAGATTATTAGCGGGGAGCAGGGAGACCCAGTACTTC	CSARLLAGSRETQYF
medium-sized	TRBV12-3/TRBV12-4	TRBD1	TRBJ2-2	TGTGCCAGCAGACCACGACAGGGGGCGTACACCGGGGAGCTGTTTTTT	CASRPRQGAYTGELFF
many	TRBV4-3	TRBD1	TRBJ2-1	TGCGCCAGCAGCCAAGAAGCCCCGACAGGGGGCGAGCAGTTCTTC	CASSQEAPTGGEQFF
medium-sized	TRBV28	TRBD2	TRBJ2-1	TGTGCCAGCAGCCTTGGACTAGCGGGGGGCGGTGAGCAGTTCTTC	CASSLGLAGGGEQFF
few	TRBV6-1	-	TRBJ2-3	TGTGCCAGCAGTGACAAGGAAACAGATACACAGTATTTT	CASSDKETDTQYF
medium-sized	TRBV6-2/TRBV6-3	TRBD1	TRBJ1-2	TGTGCCAGCAGTTCCGGACAGGGGGATGTCGGTGGCTACACCTTC	CASSSGQGDVGGYTF
few	TRBV6-5	TRBD1	TRBJ1-3	TGTGCCAGCAGTTACGGGACAGGGAAGGGAAACACCATATATTTT	CASSYGTGKGNTIYF
medium-sized	TRBV12-3/TRBV12-4	TRBD1	TRBJ1-1	TGTGCCAGCAGTTTAAGGGACAGGGGTGGGGGCACTGAAGCTTTCTTT	CASSLRDRGGGTEAFF
-	TRBV6-1	TRBD2	TRBJ2-5	TGTGCCACCCGACTAGCGACAAGGGAGACCCAGTACTTC	CATRLATRETQYF